This T cell receptor beta chain was recorded in a study of blood T cell repertoires in COVID-19. The V gene end was trimmed by 6 bases and the J gene end by 13 bases; junction bases not matched to a gene: 14. The CDR3 contains 13 residues. CDR1 is MNHEY and CDR2 is SVGAGI in the germline V gene. In its sample, this clone was seen many times. Sequencing was performed with immunoSEQ multiplex PCR; in TCRdb, only in-frame clones are kept and a portion is missing. Found here are around 130,000 clones, 88% of them singletons; the top ten hold more than 2%. This sequence joins TRBV6-5 and TRBJ1-2; 7 bases are shared with TRBD1. Source material: peripheral blood. This receptor was identified in a human donor with COVID-19, enrolled during active disease. The donor label of this sample is uncertain. The CDR3 nucleotides read TGTGCCAGCAGCGCAGACAGGGCCATGCGCCCCACCTTC. It codes for CASSADRAMRPTF.